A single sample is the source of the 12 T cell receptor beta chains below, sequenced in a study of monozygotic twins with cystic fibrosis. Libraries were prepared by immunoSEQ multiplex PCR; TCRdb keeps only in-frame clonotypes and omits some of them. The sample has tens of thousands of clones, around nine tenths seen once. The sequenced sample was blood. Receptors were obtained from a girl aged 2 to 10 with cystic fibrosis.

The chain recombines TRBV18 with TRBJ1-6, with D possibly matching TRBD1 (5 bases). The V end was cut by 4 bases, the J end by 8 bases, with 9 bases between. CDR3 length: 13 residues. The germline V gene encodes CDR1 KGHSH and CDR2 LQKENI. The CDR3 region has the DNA TGTGCCAGCTCACGGGGGGGGGATTCACCCCTCCACTTT. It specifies CASSRGGDSPLHF.

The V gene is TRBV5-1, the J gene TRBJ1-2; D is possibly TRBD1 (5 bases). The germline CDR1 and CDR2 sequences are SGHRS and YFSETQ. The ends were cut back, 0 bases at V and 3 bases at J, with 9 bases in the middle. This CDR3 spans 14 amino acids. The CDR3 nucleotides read TGCGCCAGCAGCTTGGGGGACCCGGACTATGGCTACACCTTC. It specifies CASSLGDPDYGYTF.

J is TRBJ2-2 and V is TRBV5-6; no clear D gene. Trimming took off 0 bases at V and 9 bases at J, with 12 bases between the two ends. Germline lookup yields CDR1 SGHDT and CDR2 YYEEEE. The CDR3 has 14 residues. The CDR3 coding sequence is TGTGCCAGCAGCTTGGGCATTGGGTCCCGGGAGCTGTTTTTT. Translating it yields CASSLGIGSRELFF.

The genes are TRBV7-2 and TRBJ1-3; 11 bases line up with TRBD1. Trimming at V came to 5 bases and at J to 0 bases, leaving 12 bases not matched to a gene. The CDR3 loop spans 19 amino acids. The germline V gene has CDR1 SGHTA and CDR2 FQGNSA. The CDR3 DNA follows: TGTGCCAGCAGCACGGGGACAGGGGGAACTTTATCCTCTGGAAACACCATATATTTT. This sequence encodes CASSTGTGGTLSSGNTIYF.

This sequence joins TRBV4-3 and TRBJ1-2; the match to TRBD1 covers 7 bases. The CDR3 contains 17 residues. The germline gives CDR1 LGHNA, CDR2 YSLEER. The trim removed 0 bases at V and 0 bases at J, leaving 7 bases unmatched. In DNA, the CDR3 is TGCGCCAGCAGCCAAGAGGAATTGACAGGGTCTAACTATGGCTACACCTTC. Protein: CASSQEELTGSNYGYTF.

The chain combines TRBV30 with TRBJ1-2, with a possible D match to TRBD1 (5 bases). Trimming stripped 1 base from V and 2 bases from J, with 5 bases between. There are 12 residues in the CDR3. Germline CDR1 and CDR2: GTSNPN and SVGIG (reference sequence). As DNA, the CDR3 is TGTGCCTGGAGTGGGGGGAACTATGGCTACACCTTC. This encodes CAWSGGNYGYTF.

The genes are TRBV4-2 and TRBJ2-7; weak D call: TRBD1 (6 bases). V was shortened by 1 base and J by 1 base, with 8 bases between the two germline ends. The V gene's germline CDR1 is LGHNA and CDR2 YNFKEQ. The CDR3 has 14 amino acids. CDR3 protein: CASSQVGASYEQYF. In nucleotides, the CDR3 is TGTGCCAGCAGCCAAGTGGGGGCATCCTACGAGCAGTACTTC.

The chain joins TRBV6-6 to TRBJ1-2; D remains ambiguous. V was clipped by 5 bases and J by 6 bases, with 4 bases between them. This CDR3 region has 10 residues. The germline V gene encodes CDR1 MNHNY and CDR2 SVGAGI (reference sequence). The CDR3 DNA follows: TGTGCCAGCAGTGGAGATGGCTACACCTTC. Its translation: CASSGDGYTF.

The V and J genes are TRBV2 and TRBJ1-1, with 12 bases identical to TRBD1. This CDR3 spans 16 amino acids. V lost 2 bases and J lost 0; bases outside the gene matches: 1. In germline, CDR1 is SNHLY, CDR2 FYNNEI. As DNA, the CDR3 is TGTGCCAGCAGTGAACGGGACAGGGGGCTGAACACTGAAGCTTTCTTT. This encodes CASSERDRGLNTEAFF.

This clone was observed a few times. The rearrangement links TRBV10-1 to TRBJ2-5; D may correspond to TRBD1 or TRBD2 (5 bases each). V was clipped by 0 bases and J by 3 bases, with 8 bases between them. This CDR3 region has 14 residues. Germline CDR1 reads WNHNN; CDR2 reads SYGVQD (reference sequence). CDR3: CASSESMGEETQYF. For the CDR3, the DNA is TGCGCCAGCAGTGAGTCTATGGGGGAAGAGACCCAGTACTTC.

DNA of the CDR3: TGCGCCAGCAGCTTGACAGGGGGCCTTTCCTCCTACGAGCAGTACTTC. Protein sequence: CASSLTGGLSSYEQYF. This rearrangement joins TRBV5-1 to TRBJ2-7; 9 positions match TRBD1. V gave up 1 base and J gave up 0 bases; unmatched junction bases: 5. CDR1 is SGHRS and CDR2 is YFSETQ in the germline V gene. The CDR3 contains 16 residues. Full variable domain (rest looked up from reference TRBV5-1 and TRBJ2-7): KAGVTQTPRYLIKTRGQQVTLSCSPISGHRSVSWYQQTPGQGLQFLFEYFSETQRNKGNFPGRFSGRQFSNSRSEMNVSTLELGDSALYLCASSLTGGLSSYEQYFGPGTRLTVT.

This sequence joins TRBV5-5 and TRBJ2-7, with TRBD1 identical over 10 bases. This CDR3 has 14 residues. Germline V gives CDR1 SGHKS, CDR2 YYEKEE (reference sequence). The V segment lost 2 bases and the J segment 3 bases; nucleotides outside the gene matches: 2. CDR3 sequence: CASSLGDRGYEQYF. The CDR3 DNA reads TGTGCCAGCAGCTTAGGGGACAGGGGCTACGAGCAGTACTTC.